This paragraph reports one T cell receptor (beta chain). The antigen is not known. The data are from a study of T cell responses to AZD1222 COVID-19 vaccine. Notes on the study in general: Seropositive at baseline were only a handful of AZD1222 recipients.

Germline CDR1 is SNHLY and CDR2 is FYNNEI. This CDR3 region has 13 residues. Trimming removed 7 bases from V and 4 bases from J; junction bases left unmatched: 4. Generated by immunoSEQ multiplex PCR, the TCRdb table keeps only in-frame clones and is missing some. This sample yields approximately 190,000 clones, of which 85% to 95% are seen a single time; roughly 1.4% belongs to the top ten. The sequence came from an adult in good health. The chain uses TRBV2 and TRBJ2-5; the match to TRBD2 covers 9 bases. The input for sequencing was peripheral blood, taken on day 0 of AZD1222 vaccination. This CDR3 reads CASTHSGGETQYF. In DNA, the CDR3 is TGTGCCAGCACTCATAGCGGGGGAGAGACCCAGTACTTC.